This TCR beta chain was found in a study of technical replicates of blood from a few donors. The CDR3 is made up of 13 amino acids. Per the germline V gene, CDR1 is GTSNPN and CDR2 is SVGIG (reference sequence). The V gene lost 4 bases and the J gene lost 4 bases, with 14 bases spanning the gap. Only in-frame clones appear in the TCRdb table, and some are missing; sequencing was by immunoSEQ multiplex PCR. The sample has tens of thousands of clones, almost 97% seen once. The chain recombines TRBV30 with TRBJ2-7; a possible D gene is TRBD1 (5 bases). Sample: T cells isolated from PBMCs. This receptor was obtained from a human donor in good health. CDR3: CAWTKGAAYEQYF. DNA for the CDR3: TGTGCCTGGACCAAAGGGGCGGCGTACGAGCAGTACTTC.